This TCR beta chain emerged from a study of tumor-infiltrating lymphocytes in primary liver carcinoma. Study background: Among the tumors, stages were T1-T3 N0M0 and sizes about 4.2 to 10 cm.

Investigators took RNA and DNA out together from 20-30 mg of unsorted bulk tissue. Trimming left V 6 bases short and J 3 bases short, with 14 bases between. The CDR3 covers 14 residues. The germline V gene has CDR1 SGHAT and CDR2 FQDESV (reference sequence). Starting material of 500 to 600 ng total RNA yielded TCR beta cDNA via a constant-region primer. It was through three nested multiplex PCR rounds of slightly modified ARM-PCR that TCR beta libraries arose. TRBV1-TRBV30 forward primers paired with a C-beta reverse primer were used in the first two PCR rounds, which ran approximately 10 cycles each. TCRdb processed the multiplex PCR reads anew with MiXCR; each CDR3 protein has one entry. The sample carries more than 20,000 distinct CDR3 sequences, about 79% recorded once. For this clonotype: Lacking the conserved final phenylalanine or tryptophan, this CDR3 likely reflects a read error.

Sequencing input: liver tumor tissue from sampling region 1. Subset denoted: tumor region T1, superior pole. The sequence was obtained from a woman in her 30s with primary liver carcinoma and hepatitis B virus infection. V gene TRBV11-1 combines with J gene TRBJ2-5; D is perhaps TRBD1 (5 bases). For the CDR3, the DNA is TGTGCCAGCAGATTTGCAGGGCGCGAAGAGACCCAGTACTCC. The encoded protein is CASRFAGREETQYS.